This passage covers 24 T cell receptor beta chains from one sample sequenced in a study of Ad26.COV2.S vaccination and SARS-CoV-2 variants. Treatment given: 15 to 20 received Ad26.COV2.S at low or high dose, single or two shots; several received placebo; per-sample allocation not given. Sample collection was performed on day 63 after the first vaccine or placebo injection. Generated by immunoSEQ multiplex PCR, the TCRdb table keeps only in-frame clones and is missing some. The repertoire holds roughly 270,000 clones, with 87% as singletons. Sequenced here: peripheral blood, sampled in a trial of Ad26.COV2.S vaccine versus placebo. The origin of the receptors is a person aged 18-60 years who received the Ad26.COV2.S COVID-19 vaccine or a placebo.

This sequence joins TRBV6-1 and TRBJ2-1, with 13 nucleotides matching TRBD2. The CDR3 is 16 amino acids. Germline trimming cut 4 bases from V and 6 bases from J; bases unmatched to any gene: 6. The V gene's germline CDR1 is MNHNS and CDR2 SASEGT. The CDR3: CASSGLAGGRGNEQFF. The CDR3 region has the DNA TGTGCCAGCAGTGGACTAGCGGGAGGCCGGGGCAATGAGCAGTTCTTC.

The chain employs TRBV7-8 and TRBJ1-2; no clear D. This CDR3 is built from 16 residues. V shed 5 bases and J shed 8 bases, with 24 bases lying between them. Germline CDR1 reads SGHVS; CDR2 reads FQNEAQ. CDR3 in DNA: TGTGCCAGCAGCCCGGGAGAGGTCGGGTCTATTAGGGGCTACACCTTC. This translates into CASSPGEVGSIRGYTF.

CDR3: CASSLRRDTNNEQFF. CDR3 in DNA: TGTGCCAGCAGCTTGCGCCGGGACACAAACAATGAGCAGTTCTTC. J is TRBJ2-1 and V is TRBV7-9, with D perhaps TRBD1 (6 bases). The V and J ends lost 3 bases and 5 bases respectively, with 14 bases between them. Germline V gene data show CDR1 as SEHNR and CDR2 as FQNEAQ (reference sequence). The CDR3 extends over 15 amino acids.

The chain employs TRBV7-3 and TRBJ2-3, with D maybe TRBD2 (6 bases). The CDR3 is 15 amino acids. Germline assignment: CDR1 SGHTA and CDR2 FQGTGA. The V end lost 5 bases, the J end lost 0 bases, and 12 bases lay between the germline ends. CDR3 sequence: CASSPSGTSTDTQYF. CDR3 coding DNA: TGTGCCAGCAGCCCCTCCGGGACTAGCACAGATACGCAGTATTTT.

The table lists this clone with a count of one. The chain recombines TRBV29-1 with TRBJ2-1; D possibly corresponds to TRBD2 (5 bases). In germline, CDR1 is SQVTM, CDR2 ANQGSEA. The length of the CDR3 is 12 residues. V was cut by 4 bases and J by 9 bases, with 13 bases left in between. CDR3 region: CSVAIQSGEQFF. CDR3 DNA: TGCAGCGTTGCGATCCAGAGCGGTGAGCAGTTCTTC.

The chain uses TRBV6-2 or TRBV6-3 and TRBJ1-3; D is unresolved. CDR3 length: 15 residues. V was clipped by 2 bases and J by 0 bases, with 8 bases between them. Per germline, CDR1 MNHEY and CDR2 SVGEGT. The CDR3 DNA sequence: TGTGCCAGCAGTTACGGGCCTAGCTCTGGAAACACCATATATTTT. Its translation is CASSYGPSSGNTIYF.

The chain joins TRBV7-2 to TRBJ2-1, with 14 nucleotides matching TRBD2. With V trimmed by 1 base and J by 6 bases, 2 bases remained unmatched. The CDR3 runs 16 residues. Germline loops: CDR1 SGHTA, CDR2 FQGNSA. CDR3 amino acids: CASSLDGLAGGNEQFF. The CDR3 coding sequence is TGTGCCAGCAGCTTAGATGGACTAGCGGGAGGCAATGAGCAGTTCTTC.

The CDR3 here is CAWSPSGDHEQYF. The CDR3 DNA reads TGTGCCTGGAGCCCCTCCGGGGACCACGAGCAGTACTTC. This chain links TRBV30 with TRBJ2-7; perhaps D is TRBD1 or TRBD2 (5 bases each). This CDR3 is built from 13 residues. Germline lookup yields CDR1 GTSNPN and CDR2 SVGIG (reference sequence). V lost 3 bases, J lost 5 bases, and 14 bases lay in between. Together with reference TRBV30 and TRBJ2-7, the CDR3 gives the full variable domain: SQTIHQWPATLVQPVGSPLSLECTVEGTSNPNLYWYRQAAGRGLQLLFYSVGIGQISSEVPQNLSASRPQDRQFILSSKKLLLSDSGFYLCAWSPSGDHEQYFGPGTRLTVT.

CDR3 sequence (DNA): TGTGCCAGCAGCCAATCTGGGCGGGAACAGAGAGATACGCAGTATTTT. It translates to CASSQSGREQRDTQYF. The chain joins TRBV14 to TRBJ2-3; possibly TRBD2 for D (6 bases). The V end was cut by 2 bases, the J end by 5 bases, with 17 bases between. Germline V lookup: CDR1 SGHDN, CDR2 FVKESK. The CDR3 length is 16 residues.

J is TRBJ1-2 and V is TRBV6-5; D is possibly TRBD1 (5 bases). Germline V gives CDR1 MNHEY, CDR2 SVGAGI. Trimming took off 0 bases at V and 6 bases at J, with 14 bases between the two ends. This CDR3 comprises 15 residues. CDR3 sequence (DNA): TGTGCCAGCAGTTACTCGGGCCGGGGACCCCATGGCTACACCTTC. Its translation: CASSYSGRGPHGYTF.

The chain links TRBV2 to TRBJ2-3; 7 bases are shared with TRBD1. The CDR3 length is 15 residues. Germline CDR1 and CDR2: SNHLY and FYNNEI. J lost 2 bases, V lost 8 bases, and 10 bases had no gene match. The CDR3 sequence: CASLPGQRYTDTQYF. The CDR3 region has the DNA TGTGCCAGCCTACCGGGACAGAGATACACAGATACGCAGTATTTT.

The chain couples TRBV4-3 to TRBJ1-5; TRBD1 matches at 7 bases. CDR1 and CDR2 (germline): LGHNA, YSLEER. V lost 5 bases and J lost 5; bases outside the gene matches: 3. The CDR3 is 13 amino acids. This chain's CDR3 is CASSFDRDQPQHF. For the CDR3, the DNA is TGCGCCAGCAGCTTCGACAGGGATCAGCCCCAGCATTTT.

The chain couples TRBV25-1 to TRBJ2-1; D possibly uses TRBD1 or TRBD2 (5 bases each). The CDR3 runs 16 residues. The V gene lost 2 bases and the J gene lost 6 bases, with 17 bases spanning the gap. Germline V gene lookup returns CDR1 MGHDK and CDR2 SYGVNS. CDR3 sequence: CASSEDGGKVGNEQFF. The DNA of the CDR3 is TGTGCCAGCAGTGAAGATGGGGGAAAGGTCGGCAATGAGCAGTTCTTC.

This rearrangement joins TRBV5-4 to TRBJ2-3; 10 nucleotides agree with TRBD2. Germline V gives CDR1 SGHNT, CDR2 YYREEE (reference sequence). The ends lost 9 bases at V and 3 bases at J; junction bases unmatched: 13. The CDR3 length is 16 residues. The CDR3 DNA reads as TGTGCCACCCGACTATTAGCGGGGGGTAGGACAGATACGCAGTATTTT. Translated: CATRLLAGGRTDTQYF.

This clone was recorded once. The chain couples TRBV5-1 to TRBJ1-1, with TRBD1 matching 7 bases. V was clipped by 4 bases and J by 1 base; unmatched bases: 13. Germline V gene lookup returns CDR1 SGHRS and CDR2 YFSETQ. The CDR3 runs to 17 residues. The CDR3 region is CASSPGQSLGGNTEAFF. The DNA for the CDR3 is TGCGCCAGCAGCCCGGGACAGTCTTTGGGAGGGAACACTGAAGCTTTCTTT.

The V call is TRBV4-2, the J call TRBJ2-7; 7 nucleotides line up with TRBD1. With V trimmed by 5 bases and J by 0 bases, 13 bases remained unmatched. The CDR3 runs 17 residues. In germline, CDR1 is LGHNA, CDR2 YNFKEQ. CDR3 region: CASSRGPGQESSYEQYF. CDR3 DNA: TGTGCCAGCAGCAGAGGACCTGGACAGGAGAGCTCCTACGAGCAGTACTTC.

The chain uses TRBV28 and TRBJ1-2; D may be TRBD1 (5 bases). Trimming took off 5 bases at V and 8 bases at J, with 9 bases between the two ends. Germline CDR1 is MDHEN and CDR2 is SYDVKM. The CDR3 spans 11 residues. CDR3: CASSLEGGYTF. The CDR3 DNA is TGTGCCAGCAGTCTCGAGGGGGGCTACACCTTC.

V usage is TRBV5-1 and J usage is TRBJ1-1; D unclear. This CDR3 has 14 amino acids. V shed 1 base and J shed 2 bases, with 9 bases lying between them. The V gene's germline CDR1 is SGHRS and CDR2 YFSETQ. The CDR3 sequence: CASSLKGDNTEAFF. CDR3 coding DNA: TGCGCCAGCAGCTTGAAGGGCGACAACACTGAAGCTTTCTTT.

This clone turned up a few times. This chain links TRBV4-3 with TRBJ2-7; possible D gene TRBD1, 6 bases. The CDR3 consists of 14 residues. Trimming shortened V by 3 bases and J by 2 bases, and 11 bases separated the two germline ends. Germline V lookup: CDR1 LGHNA, CDR2 YSLEER. The DNA of the CDR3 is TGCGCCAGCAGCCACTTCACAGGGACCTACGAGCAGTACTTC. It specifies CASSHFTGTYEQYF.

The gene calls are TRBV7-9 and TRBJ1-5; D unclear. The CDR3 consists of 14 residues. Trimming stripped 9 bases from V and 2 bases from J, with 14 bases between. CDR1 SEHNR and CDR2 FQNEAQ come from the germline V gene (reference sequence). CDR3 region: CASRGTAGNQPQHF. The CDR3 nucleotides are TGTGCCAGTAGAGGAACCGCGGGCAATCAGCCCCAGCATTTT.

J is TRBJ1-1 and V is TRBV5-1; possible D gene TRBD1, 5 bases. CDR1 is SGHRS and CDR2 is YFSETQ in the germline V gene. There are 14 residues in the CDR3. V was pared by 1 base and J by 3 bases, with 10 bases between. The CDR3 DNA sequence: TGCGCCAGCAGCTTGTTGCAGGGCGACACTGAAGCTTTCTTT. Protein sequence: CASSLLQGDTEAFF.

The V gene is TRBV6-6, the J gene TRBJ1-4, with D possibly being TRBD1 (6 bases). The V end was cut by 2 bases, the J end by 8 bases, with 15 bases between. The CDR3 is 15 residues long. Germline CDR1 reads MNHNY; CDR2 reads SVGAGI (reference sequence). CDR3 amino acids: CASSYGAGDGEKLFF. The CDR3 nucleotides are TGTGCCAGCAGTTACGGGGCAGGGGACGGGGAAAAACTGTTTTTT.

The chain couples TRBV7-6 to TRBJ1-1; 8 bases agree with TRBD1. Germline assignment: CDR1 SGHVS and CDR2 FNYEAQ. The CDR3 sequence is 13 residues long. V lost 3 bases and J lost 7; bases outside the gene matches: 4. The CDR3 DNA reads TGTGCCAGCAGCTTGGACAGGGACCGTGAAGCTTTCTTT. This sequence encodes CASSLDRDREAFF.

This chain links TRBV18 with TRBJ1-1; 8 bases agree with TRBD1. The CDR3 loop spans 16 amino acids. Germline V lookup: CDR1 KGHSH, CDR2 LQKENI. After removal of 3 bases from V and 5 bases from J, the junction contained 11 bases not matched to a gene. CDR3 protein: CASSPQKQGAGTEAFF. The CDR3 region has the DNA TGTGCCAGCTCACCCCAAAAGCAGGGGGCGGGGACTGAAGCTTTCTTT.